One and the same sample provided the 19 T cell receptor beta chains below, sequenced in a study of OX40 agonist ivuxolimab in advanced cancers. The protocol was immunoSEQ multiplex PCR, while the TCRdb copy is restricted to in-frame clones and leaves out a portion. The data hold 40,000 to 60,000 clones, with about 81% observed a single time. Sequenced material: CD4+ or CD8+ T cells sorted from blood, taken in a trial of the OX40 agonist ivuxolimab. The receptors were sampled from an adult with an advanced solid tumor such as melanoma, head and neck, liver or kidney cancer.

V usage is TRBV19 and J usage is TRBJ2-5; tentatively, D is TRBD1 (5 bases). The CDR3 length is 13 residues. V was pared by 7 bases and J by 2 bases, with 11 bases between. CDR1 is LNHDA, CDR2 SQIVND, per germline (reference sequence). CDR3: CASKTQGQETQYF. The CDR3, as DNA: TGTGCCAGTAAGACCCAGGGTCAAGAGACCCAGTACTTC.

This rearrangement joins TRBV5-6 to TRBJ2-1; tentative D call: TRBD2 (6 bases). CDR3 length equals 15 residues. Trimming stripped 7 bases from V and 4 bases from J, with 18 bases between. Germline V gene sequence: CDR1 SGHDT, CDR2 YYEEEE. The chain's CDR3 is CASGRFSGRYNEQFF. In DNA form, the CDR3 reads TGTGCCAGCGGTCGTTTTAGCGGCAGGTACAATGAGCAGTTCTTC.

The V and J genes are TRBV11-2 and TRBJ2-7, with 12 bases fitting TRBD1. This CDR3 is built from 16 residues. Per the germline V gene, CDR1 is SGHAT and CDR2 is FQNNGV. V was clipped by 3 bases and J by 3 bases; unmatched bases: 6. In DNA form, the CDR3 reads TGTGCCAGCAGCTTGGCCGGGACAGGGGGCCTCTACGAGCAGTACTTC. Amino acids: CASSLAGTGGLYEQYF.

In this sample, this clone turned up once. V gene TRBV4-3 combines with J gene TRBJ1-2, with a possible D match to TRBD1 (6 bases). V was clipped by 2 bases and J by 2 bases, with 12 bases between them. The CDR3 contains 15 residues. CDR1 and CDR2 from the germline V gene are LGHNA and YSLEER. CDR3 sequence: CASSQYRAENYGYTF. CDR3 DNA sequence: TGCGCCAGCAGCCAATACAGGGCAGAGAACTATGGCTACACCTTC.

In its sample, this clone was seen once. The genes are TRBV4-2 and TRBJ2-2, with D perhaps TRBD2 (5 bases). CDR1 and CDR2 (germline): LGHNA, YNFKEQ. The CDR3 consists of 17 residues. Trimming cost V 2 bases and J 0 bases, with 13 bases left between them. The CDR3: CASSQRLRLPNTGELFF. CDR3 coding DNA: TGTGCCAGCAGCCAAAGGTTGAGACTACCGAACACCGGGGAGCTGTTTTTT.

The genes are TRBV6-4 and TRBJ2-5; D is unclear. Germline CDR1 MRHNA, CDR2 SNTAGT. V dropped 0 bases and J dropped 5 bases, with 13 bases sitting between them. CDR3 length: 15 amino acids. CDR3 in DNA: TGTGCCAGCAGTGACTCCAGTTCATTAGGGGAGACCCAGTACTTC. It yields the protein CASSDSSSLGETQYF.

V is TRBV19 and J is TRBJ1-4; TRBD1 matches 7 bases. Trimming removed 6 bases from V and 7 bases from J; junction bases left unmatched: 8. The CDR3 totals 14 residues. Germline CDR1 LNHDA, CDR2 SQIVND (reference sequence). This CDR3 reads CASRLTGHGEKLFF. CDR3 DNA: TGTGCCAGTAGGTTGACAGGGCACGGTGAAAAACTGTTTTTT.

This sequence joins TRBV7-6 and TRBJ2-1; the match to TRBD1 covers 7 bases. Trimming removed 4 bases from V and 2 bases from J; junction bases left unmatched: 2. The length of the CDR3 is 14 residues. Looked up from germline, CDR1 is SGHVS and CDR2 is FNYEAQ. CDR3 in DNA: TGTGCCAGCAGCTCTGACAGGGCCTACAATGAGCAGTTCTTC. Translation gives CASSSDRAYNEQFF.

The rearrangement links TRBV6-5 to TRBJ2-7; TRBD2 matches at 11 bases. The CDR3 is 16 residues long. The V segment lost 4 bases and the J segment 5 bases; nucleotides outside the gene matches: 10. CDR1 is MNHEY and CDR2 is SVGAGI in the germline V gene. The CDR3 DNA follows: TGTGCCAGCAGTTGGGGACTAGCGGTCCGGGGCCACGAGCAGTACTTC. This sequence encodes CASSWGLAVRGHEQYF.

The J gene is TRBJ1-4, the V gene TRBV5-4; D gene unclear. CDR3 size: 17 residues. V gave up 0 bases and J gave up 0 bases, with 12 bases separating them. Germline lookup yields CDR1 SGHNT and CDR2 YYREEE (reference sequence). CDR3 sequence (DNA): TGTGCCAGCAGCTTGGGCGGAGGGTGGGCAACTAATGAAAAACTGTTTTTT. Its translation: CASSLGGGWATNEKLFF.

Here the CDR3 DNA reads TGCGCCAGCAGCCAAGAGGGGGTGAGGCAGGGTGGTCAGCCCCAGCATTTT. As protein: CASSQEGVRQGGQPQHF. This sequence joins TRBV4-1 and TRBJ1-5; D possibly corresponds to TRBD1 (5 bases). Germline CDR1 is MGHRA and CDR2 is YSYEKL. The CDR3 sequence is 17 residues long. V was shortened by 0 bases and J by 6 bases, with 18 bases between the two germline ends.

This chain uses TRBV6-5 with TRBJ1-2, with 8 bases matching TRBD1. The V segment lost 4 bases and the J segment 4 bases; nucleotides outside the gene matches: 5. The CDR3 is made up of 14 amino acids. The germline CDR1 and CDR2 sequences are MNHEY and SVGAGI. The CDR3 DNA reads TGTGCCAGCAGTTCTTCAGGGGGCGTCTATGGCTACACCTTC. Residues: CASSSSGGVYGYTF.

The V call is TRBV19, the J call TRBJ1-1; tentative D call: TRBD1 (5 bases). Germline V gene sequence: CDR1 LNHDA, CDR2 SQIVND (reference sequence). The ends were cut back, 3 bases at V and 3 bases at J, with 8 bases in the middle. This CDR3 region has 13 residues. DNA of the CDR3: TGTGCCAGTAGTATGTCGGGGGACACTGAAGCTTTCTTT. Protein sequence: CASSMSGDTEAFF.

This clone was recorded a few times. V gene TRBV19 combines with J gene TRBJ1-1; D ambiguous. Trimming took 3 bases from V and 7 from J, leaving 9 bases between them. CDR3 length: 12 residues. Per germline, CDR1 LNHDA and CDR2 SQIVND (reference sequence). CDR3 residues: CASSIGGSEAFF. Here the CDR3 DNA reads TGTGCCAGTAGTATTGGAGGGAGTGAAGCTTTCTTT.

This chain connects TRBV21-1 to TRBJ2-5; TRBD1, the D gene given by the table, was not confirmed from the DNA. TRBV21-1 is tagged as a pseudogene. There are 18 residues in the CDR3. CDR3 DNA sequence: TGTGCCAGCAGCAAAGTTAAAGGGGGTAGTACCGGAGGAGAGACCCAGTACTTC. Protein sequence: CASSKVKGGSTGGETQYF.

The chain couples TRBV5-1 to TRBJ2-7; TRBD2 agrees at 10 bases. V gave up 4 bases and J gave up 10 bases; unmatched junction bases: 14. The CDR3 totals 15 residues. Germline loops: CDR1 SGHRS, CDR2 YFSETQ. In DNA form, the CDR3 reads TGCGCCAGCAGCCAGGAAGCGGGAGGGGGGCCCTATCAGTACTTC. It codes for CASSQEAGGGPYQYF. Complete variable domain (other parts from reference TRBV5-1 and TRBJ2-7): KAGVTQTPRYLIKTRGQQVTLSCSPISGHRSVSWYQQTPGQGLQFLFEYFSETQRNKGNFPGRFSGRQFSNSRSEMNVSTLELGDSALYLCASSQEAGGGPYQYFGPGTRLTVT.

This clone occurred once. The V call is TRBV7-8, the J call TRBJ1-5; D gene unclear. Germline V lookup: CDR1 SGHVS, CDR2 FQNEAQ. This CDR3 is built from 17 residues. V lost 1 base and J 0 bases, leaving 13 bases between the germline ends. The chain's CDR3 is CASSLGIFPRSNQPQHF. The CDR3, as DNA: TGTGCCAGCAGCTTAGGCATTTTCCCGCGTAGCAATCAGCCCCAGCATTTT. Combining the CDR3 with reference TRBV7-8 and TRBJ1-5 gives the whole variable domain GAGVSQSPRYKVAKRGQDVALRCDPISGHVSLFWYQQALGQGPEFLTYFQNEAQLDKSGLPSDRFFAERPEGSVSTLKIQRTQQEDSAVYLCASSLGIFPRSNQPQHFGDGTRLSIL.

The chain has TRBV5-4 and TRBJ2-3; TRBD1 might be the D (5 bases). CDR1 SGHNT and CDR2 YYREEE come from the germline V gene (reference sequence). Trimming cost V 1 base and J 3 bases, with 15 bases left between them. The CDR3 extends over 16 amino acids. The CDR3 here is CASSLKGRASTDTQYF. The CDR3 DNA follows: TGTGCCAGCAGCTTGAAGGGCAGGGCGTCGACAGATACGCAGTATTTT.

V gene TRBV9 combines with J gene TRBJ2-2; 11 bases are a match to TRBD2. CDR1 and CDR2 from the germline V gene are SGDLS and YYNGEE. The junction had 3 bases not matched to a gene; V was cut back by 5 bases and J by 3 bases. The CDR3 consists of 15 residues. CDR3 sequence (DNA): TGTGCCAGCAGGGGGGGACTAGCGGACACCGGGGAGCTGTTTTTT. This sequence encodes CASRGGLADTGELFF.